This TCR beta chain was retrieved from a study of blood T cell repertoires in COVID-19. Looking at the study overall: Spain, Italy and the United States supplied samples that represented acute and convalescent COVID-19.

Per the study methods: Quantification of nucleated cells was approximated via reference gene primer amplification. Using immunoSEQ multiplex PCR, the repertoire was profiled, and TCRdb retains in-frame clones only, with some absent. That table furnishes V, J and clone size, whereas the DNA furnished D and trimming. In the table there are approximately 190,000 clones, around 84% of which are singletons. Sequencing used peripheral blood. The TCR comes from a man aged 25 to 45 with active or convalescent COVID-19.

The CDR3 reads CASSSGTGGTNSPLHF. CDR3 nucleotide sequence: TGCGCCAGCAGCTCCGGGACAGGGGGTACCAATTCACCCCTCCACTTT. This chain uses TRBV5-1 with TRBJ1-6; 11 nucleotides line up with TRBD1. V was clipped by 3 bases and J by 7 bases; unmatched bases: 6. Germline V CDR1 and CDR2: SGHRS, YFSETQ. The CDR3 has 16 residues.